The rows below give T cell receptor beta chains drawn from one sample of a study of blood T cell repertoires in COVID-19. Clones were sequenced by immunoSEQ multiplex PCR, and TCRdb holds only the in-frame ones, with some missing. The table has around 230,000 clones, around four fifths seen once. Sequencing was performed on peripheral blood. The receptors here all came from a man aged 35 to 55 with acute or convalescent COVID-19. The CDR3 runs from the conserved cysteine through the conserved F or W. Fields, in order: V gene, CDR3 length, clone size, J gene, D gene, CDR3 DNA, CDR3 protein. A D gene is named only where the DNA matches it firmly. Clone size appears in some rows only: once, few, many, or a class for an expanded clone.

TRBV11-2	14	.	TRBJ2-7	.	TGTGCCAGCAGCTTAGGGGTCAGGGGCTACGAGCAGTACTTC	CASSLGVRGYEQYF
TRBV19	16	few	TRBJ2-7	.	TGTGCCAGTAGTATAGAGCAGCTTGCTGGAGGCTACGAGCAGTACTTC	CASSIEQLAGGYEQYF
TRBV9	14	.	TRBJ1-5	.	TGTGCCAGCAGCCCGGGGGGTGACAATCAGCCCCAGCATTTT	CASSPGGDNQPQHF
TRBV5-1	15	.	TRBJ1-2	TRBD1	TGCGCCAGCAGCCCTCAGGGGGCTTCGGGCTATGGCTACACCTTC	CASSPQGASGYGYTF
TRBV10-3	14	.	TRBJ1-1	TRBD1	TGTGCCATCAGCCCCGGGACAGGGGAGACTGAAGCTTTCTTT	CAISPGTGETEAFF
TRBV27	15	.	TRBJ1-1	TRBD1	TGTGCCAGCAGTTTCCGGGGACAGGGGAACACTGAAGCTTTCTTT	CASSFRGQGNTEAFF
TRBV11-2	13	.	TRBJ1-2	.	TGTGCCAGCAGCCGTGACAGAAACTATGGCTACACCTTC	CASSRDRNYGYTF
TRBV6-5	13	once	TRBJ2-1	.	TGTGCCAGCAGTTACCCGGGACTGACTGAGCAGTTCTTC	CASSYPGLTEQFF
TRBV7-7	13	.	TRBJ2-5	.	TGTGCCAGCAGCTTAGGGCAGCAAGAGACCCAGTACTTC	CASSLGQQETQYF
TRBV28	15	.	TRBJ1-2	.	TGTGCCAGCAGGCTCACAGGTACCTCGCGGGAGGGCTACACCTTC	CASRLTGTSREGYTF
TRBV6-4	15	.	TRBJ2-3	.	TGTGCCAGCAGTGTTTTACCGAGTGGCACAGATACGCAGTATTTT	CASSVLPSGTDTQYF
TRBV19	14	.	TRBJ2-3	.	TGTGCCAGTAGTGCTAGGAGTTTCACAGATACGCAGTATTTT	CASSARSFTDTQYF
TRBV19	16	.	TRBJ1-5	TRBD1	TGTGCCAGTAGTTCCAAACAGGGGTATAGCAATCAGCCCCAGCATTTT	CASSSKQGYSNQPQHF
TRBV6-1	12	.	TRBJ1-5	.	TGTGCCAGCAGTGAAGTGGCACAGCCCCAGCATTTT	CASSEVAQPQHF
TRBV5-8	12	few	TRBJ2-7	.	TGTGCCAGCAGCTTGGACAAATACGAGCAGTACTTC	CASSLDKYEQYF
TRBV5-4	11	few	TRBJ2-3	.	TGTGCCAGCAGCCTTTCAGATACGCAGTATTTT	CASSLSDTQYF
TRBV19	14	.	TRBJ2-2	.	TGTGCCAGTAGTAACCAGGGCGGTCCCGGGGAGCTGTTTTTT	CASSNQGGPGELFF
TRBV5-5	14	.	TRBJ1-1	TRBD1	TGTGCCAGCAGCACGGACAGGGGTCGGACTGAAGCTTTCTTT	CASSTDRGRTEAFF
TRBV7-8	14	.	TRBJ1-5	.	TGTGCCAGCAGCTTAGCGGGACAAGGACAGCCCCAGCATTTT	CASSLAGQGQPQHF
TRBV7-9	14	once	TRBJ2-7	.	TGTGCCAGCAGCTTATTAGGGGCTCTGGACGAGCAGTACTTC	CASSLLGALDEQYF
TRBV5-1	15	.	TRBJ2-1	.	TGCGCCAGCAACCCGGGCGGGTCGTTCTACAATGAGCAGTTCTTC	CASNPGGSFYNEQFF
TRBV3-1/TRBV3-2	13	.	TRBJ2-7	TRBD2	TGTGCCAGCAGCGCCCCGGGGGGAGGCGAGCAGTACTTC	CASSAPGGGEQYF
TRBV6-2/TRBV6-3	15	.	TRBJ2-5	.	TGTGCCAGCAGCGGTGCCGGGACTTCAGGAGAGACCCAGTACTTC	CASSGAGTSGETQYF
TRBV6-6	14	.	TRBJ2-5	TRBD2	TGTGCCAGCAGTTACTCCGGTAGGGCGGGGGCCCAGTACTTC	CASSYSGRAGAQYF
TRBV24-1	14	.	TRBJ1-2	TRBD1	TGTGCCACCAGTGACACGACAGGGATAGGGGGCTACACCTTC	CATSDTTGIGGYTF
TRBV19	16	.	TRBJ1-2	TRBD1	TGTGCCAGTAGTATTGACCCGGACAGGGCTGACTATGGCTACACCTTC	CASSIDPDRADYGYTF
TRBV19	15	.	TRBJ2-5	TRBD2	TGTGCCAGTAGTACACTAGCGGGAGGGCGGGAGACCCAGTACTTC	CASSTLAGGRETQYF
TRBV5-4	15	.	TRBJ1-3	.	TGTGCCAGCAGCTTAGGCGGAACCTCTGGAAACACCATATATTTT	CASSLGGTSGNTIYF
TRBV29-1	13	.	TRBJ1-3	TRBD1	TGCAGCGTAACCACAGGGGAAGGAAACACCATATATTTT	CSVTTGEGNTIYF
TRBV9	16	.	TRBJ2-1	TRBD2	TGTGCCAGCAGCGTAGAGAGCGGGAGAATATCGGGTGAGCAGTTCTTC	CASSVESGRISGEQFF
TRBV27	14	.	TRBJ2-7	TRBD1	TGTGCCAGCAGCTTACGGGACAGAAGGGACGAGCAGTACTTC	CASSLRDRRDEQYF
TRBV6-8	17	few	TRBJ2-5	.	TGTGCCAGCAGTTATCATAGGGGAACGAGCCTACAAGAGACCCAGTACTTC	CASSYHRGTSLQETQYF
TRBV5-1	10	.	TRBJ2-7	.	TGCGCCAGCAGCTTGGACAGGAGCCGCTTC	CASSLDRSRF
TRBV7-2	13	.	TRBJ1-1	.	TGTGCCAGCAGCCCACAAAAGAACACTGAAGCTTTCTTT	CASSPQKNTEAFF
TRBV5-1	15	.	TRBJ1-1	TRBD1	TGCGCCAGCAGCTGGGGACAGGGAATAGGGGCTGAAGCTTTCTTT	CASSWGQGIGAEAFF
TRBV2	12	.	TRBJ1-1	.	TGTGCCAAGAACAGGGAGAGCACTGAAGCTTTCTTT	CAKNRESTEAFF
TRBV29-1	15	.	TRBJ2-4	.	TGCAGCGTTCTACAGGAATTCAAAGCCAAAAACATTCAGTACTTC	CSVLQEFKAKNIQYF
TRBV11-2	12	.	TRBJ1-1	.	TGTGCCAGCAGCTTAGTAGGCGGTGAAGCTTTCTTT	CASSLVGGEAFF
TRBV30	15	.	TRBJ1-1	TRBD1	TGTGCCGGCCGGGACAGAGAGCGTTTGAACACTGAAGCTTTCTTT	CAGRDRERLNTEAFF
TRBV11-2	11	.	TRBJ1-1	.	TGTGCCAGCAGCCAGGTGGCTGAAGCTTTCTTT	CASSQVAEAFF
TRBV19	12	.	TRBJ1-4	.	TGTGCCAGTAGTAAACAAACTGAAAAACTGTTTTTT	CASSKQTEKLFF
TRBV24-1	18	once	TRBJ2-6	.	TGTGCCACCAGTGATGAGGGCACCCTGTCCTCCAGGGCCAACGTCCTGACTTTC	CATSDEGTLSSRANVLTF
TRBV7-6	13	.	TRBJ1-5	.	TGTGCCAGCAGCTTACAGGGAAGGGGCCCCCAGCATTTT	CASSLQGRGPQHF
TRBV4-2	14	.	TRBJ2-7	.	TGTGCCAGCAGCCAAGATTACAAAAGTTACGAGCAGTACTTC	CASSQDYKSYEQYF
TRBV29-1	16	.	TRBJ2-1	TRBD2	TGCAGCGTTGAAGACCTCGGACTAGCGGAGTACAATGAGCAGTTCTTC	CSVEDLGLAEYNEQFF